This record concerns one T cell receptor (beta chain) sequence. Its specificity is not known. The final CDR3 position lacks the conserved phenylalanine or tryptophan, pointing to a likely read error. The data originate from a study of breast tumors, draining lymph nodes, adjacent tissues. TCRdb processed the multiplex PCR reads anew with MiXCR; each CDR3 protein has one entry. The sample comprises about 230,000 distinct CDR3 sequences, approximately 31% of which are singletons, and 1.4% rests with the top ten. Per the germline V gene, CDR1 is SQVTM and CDR2 is ANQGSEA. The ends lost 7 bases at V and 4 bases at J; junction bases unmatched: 15. The CDR3 contains 16 residues. Study-wide results and caveats: Compared with lymph nodes, tumors were less diverse; compared with nontumor tissue, more. That most tumor T cells come from lymph nodes remained unproven.

The lymph nodes were axillary draining lymph nodes from breast cancer patients. Sequencing input: axillary lymph node tissue. The receptor's source is a female donor with breast cancer. Some clones in this sample may be carry-over from other donors' samples. The J gene is TRBJ2-2, the V gene TRBV29-1; 7 nucleotides align to TRBD1. The CDR3 sequence: CSARTQGWPLTGELFL. CDR3 DNA: TGCAGCGCTAGAACACAGGGGTGGCCCCTCACCGGGGAGCTGTTTCTT.